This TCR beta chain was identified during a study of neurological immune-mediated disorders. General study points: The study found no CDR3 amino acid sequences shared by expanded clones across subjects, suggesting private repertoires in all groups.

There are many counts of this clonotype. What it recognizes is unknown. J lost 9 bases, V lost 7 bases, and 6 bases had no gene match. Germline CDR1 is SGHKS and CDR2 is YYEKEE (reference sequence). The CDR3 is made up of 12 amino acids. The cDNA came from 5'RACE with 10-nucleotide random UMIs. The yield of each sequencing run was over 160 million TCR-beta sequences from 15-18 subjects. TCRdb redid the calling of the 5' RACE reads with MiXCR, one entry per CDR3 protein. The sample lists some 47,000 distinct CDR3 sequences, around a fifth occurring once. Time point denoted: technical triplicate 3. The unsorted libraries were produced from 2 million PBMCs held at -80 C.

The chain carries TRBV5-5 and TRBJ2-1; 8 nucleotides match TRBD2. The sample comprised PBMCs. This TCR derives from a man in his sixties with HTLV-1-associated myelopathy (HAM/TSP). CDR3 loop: CASRGGGLEQFF. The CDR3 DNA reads TGTGCCAGCCGGGGGGGGGGCCTTGAGCAGTTCTTC.